One T cell receptor beta chain is described in this entry. The antigen is undetermined. Germline CDR1 SGHNT, CDR2 YYREEE (reference sequence). The CDR3 is made up of 15 amino acids. V lost 0 bases and J 4 bases, leaving 10 bases between the germline ends. Primers: 60 Vbeta forward and 13 Jbeta reverse. Libraries were prepared by immunoSEQ multiplex PCR; TCRdb keeps only in-frame clonotypes and omits some of them. Among approximately 99,000 clones listed, over 60% were seen once. These data come from a study of cytomegalovirus exposure and HLA in healthy donors. Findings and caveats of the study: Association with HLA alleles at 0.05 false discovery rate was found for approximately 18,000 TCR beta sequences in a later analysis. Cytomegalovirus association was listed for about 170 TCR beta chains. CMV serostatus was the sole immune exposure information available.

Healthy bone marrow donors supplied every sample. Sequencing was carried out using PBMCs. This TCR was recovered from a male donor in good health and CMV-seropositive. This chain connects TRBV5-4 to TRBJ1-4, with D perhaps matching TRBD1 (5 bases). CDR3 protein: CASSLGAGINEKLFF. The CDR3 DNA sequence: TGTGCCAGCAGCTTGGGGGCAGGGATTAATGAAAAACTGTTTTTT.